This T cell receptor beta chain was retrieved from a study of blood T cells in healthy people across ages. They isolated at least 6.5 million PBMCs from each sample. No fewer than 5 micrograms of total RNA were isolated from every sample. Then a second PCR, running about 7 to 11 cycles, was carried out with a sample-barcoded 5' primer and a J-beta primer mix. Every cDNA was tagged by a template-switch adaptor with 12 random nucleotides. MiXCR was run by TCRdb on the 5' RACE reads, yielding one entry per CDR3 protein. The sample has 850,000 to 950,000 distinct CDR3 sequences; under 35% are singletons. The CDR3 has 14 amino acids. With 1 base removed from V and 5 bases from J, the gap between germline ends came to 10 bases. Germline loops: CDR1 SGHTA, CDR2 FQGNSA.

The source material was blood. The sequence came from a woman at least 80 years old in good health. V is TRBV7-2 and J is TRBJ2-3; D assignment may be TRBD1 or TRBD2 (5 bases each). CDR3 bases: TGTGCCAGCAGCTTAGGGGCAGGGAGAGATACGCAGTATTTT. Encoded protein: CASSLGAGRDTQYF.